The 13 T cell receptor beta chains below all came from one sample that was sequenced in a study of blood T cell repertoires in COVID-19. The assay was immunoSEQ multiplex PCR, and TCRdb's table has in-frame clones only and misses some. Of more than 400,000 clones in the sample, roughly nine tenths were seen once. Sequenced sample: PBMCs or T cells enriched from blood (not recorded which). Every receptor here comes from a woman aged 18-29 years who had recovered from COVID-19.

The chain uses TRBV15 and TRBJ1-3; D remains ambiguous. Trimming cost V 0 bases and J 2 bases, with 8 bases left between them. CDR3 length equals 15 residues. Per germline, CDR1 LNHNV and CDR2 YYDKDF (reference sequence). DNA for the CDR3: TGTGCCACCAGCAGAGATTATTCTACTGGAAACACCATATATTTT. Its translation: CATSRDYSTGNTIYF.

V is TRBV7-9 and J is TRBJ1-4; tentatively, D is TRBD1 (5 bases). CDR1 and CDR2 from the germline V gene are SEHNR and FQNEAQ (reference sequence). The CDR3 runs to 14 residues. V shed 5 bases and J shed 6 bases, with 13 bases lying between them. DNA of the CDR3: TGTGCCAGCAGCATCCAGGCGGGGGATGAAAAACTGTTTTTT. Amino acid sequence: CASSIQAGDEKLFF.

The chain employs TRBV3-1 (or the pseudogene TRBV3-2) and TRBJ2-1; TRBD2 matches 16 bases. The J segment lost 4 bases and the V segment lost 1 base, leaving 7 bases of the junction unmatched. CDR1 and CDR2 (germline): LGHDT, YNNKEL (reference sequence). The CDR3 is made up of 19 amino acids. This CDR3 reads CASSQVSGTSGGDYNEQFF. In DNA form, the CDR3 reads TGTGCCAGCAGCCAAGTATCAGGGACTAGCGGGGGGGATTACAATGAGCAGTTCTTC.

CDR3 DNA sequence: TGTGCCAGCAGTGTAAGACTTCCAGCGTGGACTGAAGCTTTCTTT. It is translated as CASSVRLPAWTEAFF. J is TRBJ1-1 and V is TRBV28; D uncertain. Germline assignment: CDR1 MDHEN and CDR2 SYDVKM. This CDR3 has 15 amino acids. V was pared by 5 bases and J by 5 bases, with 18 bases between.

V is TRBV5-1 and J is TRBJ1-1; 10 bases align to TRBD1. Germline lookup yields CDR1 SGHRS and CDR2 YFSETQ. V lost 4 bases to trimming and J lost 3 bases; unmatched junction nucleotides: 6. The CDR3 consists of 15 residues. CDR3 region: CASSPSGTGDTEAFF. In nucleotides, the CDR3 is TGCGCCAGCAGCCCCAGTGGGACAGGGGACACTGAAGCTTTCTTT.

This clone showed up just once. This chain uses TRBV3-1 (or the pseudogene TRBV3-2) with TRBJ2-3; 7 positions agree with TRBD2. The germline gives CDR1 LGHDT, CDR2 YNNKEL (reference sequence). This CDR3 comprises 17 residues. After removal of 1 base from V and 2 bases from J, the junction contained 9 bases not matched to a gene. As DNA, the CDR3 is TGTGCCAGCAGCCAAGCGTGGGGGGGGATCTCCACAGATACGCAGTATTTT. Translated, it gives CASSQAWGGISTDTQYF.

V and J are TRBV12-5 and TRBJ2-3, with D perhaps matching TRBD1 (5 bases). The CDR3 is made up of 15 amino acids. The V gene's germline CDR1 is LGHNT and CDR2 FRNRAP. V lost 0 bases and J lost 2, with 9 bases in between. For the CDR3, the DNA is TGTGCTAGTGGTTTGGTATGGGGCTTCACAGATACGCAGTATTTT. This encodes CASGLVWGFTDTQYF.

The chain employs TRBV12-3 or TRBV12-4 and TRBJ1-3, with 7 nucleotides matching TRBD1. The CDR3 is 13 amino acids. The V and J ends lost 6 bases and 8 bases, in that order; junction bases with no gene match: 7. As DNA, the CDR3 is TGTGCCAGCAGCCTGGACAGGACGGACACCATATATTTT. It encodes CASSLDRTDTIYF.

The chain has TRBV7-8 and TRBJ1-4, with D uncertain. The CDR3 totals 14 residues. Germline-derived CDR1 and CDR2 are SGHVS and FQNEAQ. V lost 3 bases, J lost 3 bases, and 8 bases lay in between. The CDR3 sequence is CASSLTSSNEKLFF. The CDR3 bases are TGTGCCAGCAGCTTGACAAGTTCTAATGAAAAACTGTTTTTT.

This sequence joins TRBV4-1 and TRBJ1-3, with D uncertain. The CDR3 length is 18 residues. V gave up 4 bases and J gave up 0 bases, with 19 bases separating them. Germline V gives CDR1 MGHRA, CDR2 YSYEKL. This chain's CDR3 is CASSRSSIRPPSGNTIYF. CDR3 nucleotide sequence: TGCGCCAGCAGCCGCTCATCTATCAGGCCCCCCTCTGGAAACACCATATATTTT.

J is TRBJ2-2 and V is TRBV12-5; 7 bases fit TRBD1. The CDR3 loop spans 17 amino acids. Germline V lookup: CDR1 LGHNT, CDR2 FRNRAP. J lost 3 bases, V lost 7 bases, and 14 bases had no gene match. The CDR3 spells CASELQGNPLDTGELFF. The CDR3 region has the DNA TGTGCTAGTGAGTTACAGGGGAACCCCCTTGACACCGGGGAGCTGTTTTTT.

The V and J genes are TRBV9 and TRBJ2-5, with 7 nucleotides matching TRBD1. This CDR3 is 14 amino acids long. Trimming took 0 bases from V and 3 from J; bases not matched to a gene: 2. Looked up from germline, CDR1 is SGDLS and CDR2 is YYNGEE. The CDR3 DNA is TGTGCCAGCAGCGTAGCGACAGGGAAAGAGACCCAGTACTTC. Amino acid sequence: CASSVATGKETQYF.

The chain employs TRBV2 and TRBJ1-2; D is undetermined. Trimming removed 7 bases at V and 8 bases at J, with 11 bases between. The germline V gene encodes CDR1 SNHLY and CDR2 FYNNEI. This CDR3 has 11 amino acids. In nucleotides, the CDR3 is TGTGCCAGCACCATGAGGAGGGGCTACACCTTC. Protein product: CASTMRRGYTF. The full variable domain, completed using reference TRBV2 and TRBJ1-2, is EPEVTQTPSHQVTQMGQEVILRCVPISNHLYFYWYRQILGQKVEFLVSFYNNEISEKSEIFDDQFSVERPDGSNFTLKIRSTKLEDSAMYFCASTMRRGYTFGSGTRLTVV.